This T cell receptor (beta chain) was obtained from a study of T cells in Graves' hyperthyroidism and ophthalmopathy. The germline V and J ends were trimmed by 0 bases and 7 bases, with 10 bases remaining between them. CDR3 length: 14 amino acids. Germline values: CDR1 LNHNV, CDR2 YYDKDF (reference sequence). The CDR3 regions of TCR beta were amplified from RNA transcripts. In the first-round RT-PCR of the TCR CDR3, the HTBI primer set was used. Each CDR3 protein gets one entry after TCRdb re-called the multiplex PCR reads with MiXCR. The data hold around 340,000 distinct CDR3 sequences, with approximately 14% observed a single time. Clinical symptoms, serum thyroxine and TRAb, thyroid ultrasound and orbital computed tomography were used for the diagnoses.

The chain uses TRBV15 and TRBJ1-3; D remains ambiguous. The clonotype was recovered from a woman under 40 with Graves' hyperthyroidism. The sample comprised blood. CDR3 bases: TGTGCCACCAGCAGAGACCTGGCCGGGAACACCATATATTTT. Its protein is CATSRDLAGNTIYF.